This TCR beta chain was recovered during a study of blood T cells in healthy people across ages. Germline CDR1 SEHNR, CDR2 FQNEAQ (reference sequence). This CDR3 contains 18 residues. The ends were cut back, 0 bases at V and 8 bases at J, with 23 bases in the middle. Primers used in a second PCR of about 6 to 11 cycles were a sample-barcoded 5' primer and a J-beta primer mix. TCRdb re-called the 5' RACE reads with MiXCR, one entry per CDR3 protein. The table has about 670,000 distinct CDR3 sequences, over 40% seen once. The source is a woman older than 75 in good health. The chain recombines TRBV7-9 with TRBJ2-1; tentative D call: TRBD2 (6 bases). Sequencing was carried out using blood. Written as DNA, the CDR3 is TGTGCCAGCAGCTTAGCGAATCTAGCGAGGAAGGTTGTCGATGAGCAGTTCTTC. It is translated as CASSLANLARKVVDEQFF.